These T cell receptor beta chains were read from a single sample in a study of beta chain features in type 1 diabetes. This table comes from immunoSEQ multiplex PCR, and its TCRdb copy is limited to in-frame clones, with some not included. The sample holds about 160,000 clones, 10% seen once. The sequenced sample consisted of central memory CD4+ T cells from blood. The receptors shown here come from a man under 40 with type 1 diabetes. Each CDR3 is given with its conserved first and last residue. A D gene is named only where the DNA matches it firmly. Clone size appears in some rows only: once, few, many, or a class for an expanded clone.

TRBJ2-5	NA	12	NA	TRBV27	TGTGCCAGCGGCAGAAGACAAGAGACCCAGTACTTC	CASGRRQETQYF
TRBJ2-7	TRBD2	13	NA	TRBV7-2	TGTGCCAGCGCATATAGCGGGAGCTACGAGCAGTACTTC	CASAYSGSYEQYF
TRBJ2-5	NA	15	NA	TRBV5-1	TGCGCCAGCAGCTTGGGGCCGTCGTACCAAGAGACCCAGTACTTC	CASSLGPSYQETQYF
TRBJ1-2	NA	11	NA	TRBV29-1	TGCAGCGTTGTCCGGGGGGTCGGCTACACCTTC	CSVVRGVGYTF
TRBJ2-3	TRBD2	16	NA	TRBV9	TGTGCCAGCAGCGTAGGTCCTAGCGGGAGTGGGTATACGCAGTATTTT	CASSVGPSGSGYTQYF
TRBJ1-2	NA	11	NA	TRBV20-1	TGCAGTGCTATGGAGAACTATGGCTACACCTTC	CSAMENYGYTF
TRBJ2-7	TRBD1	13	NA	TRBV10-3	TGTGCCAGGGACAGGGGCATCTTCTACGAGCAGTACTTC	CARDRGIFYEQYF
TRBJ1-4	NA	13	few	TRBV30	TGTGCCTGGAACAGGCGAACGGGTGAAAAACTGTTTTTT	CAWNRRTGEKLFF
TRBJ2-7	TRBD2	15	few	TRBV6-5	TGTGCCAGCAGTTACGATAGCGGGGCCTCGTACGAGCAGTACTTC	CASSYDSGASYEQYF
TRBJ2-5	TRBD1	13	NA	TRBV5-4	TGTGCCAGCAGCTTCGACAGGGCGGAGACCCAGTACTTC	CASSFDRAETQYF
TRBJ1-3	NA	15	NA	TRBV7-2	TGTGCCAGCAGCTCCCTGCCCAGCTCTGGAAACACCATATATTTT	CASSSLPSSGNTIYF
TRBJ2-5	NA	13	many	TRBV18	TGTGCCAGCTCAAGAAGCGAGCAAGAGACCCAGTACTTC	CASSRSEQETQYF
TRBJ2-2	TRBD2	18	NA	TRBV7-2	TGTGCCAGCAGCTTGTACCTAGCGGGAGAAAGAGGGACCGGGGAGCTGTTTTTT	CASSLYLAGERGTGELFF
TRBJ2-5	NA	13	few	TRBV28	TGTGCCAGCAGCTCTACTAGCTTTGAGACCCAGTACTTC	CASSSTSFETQYF
TRBJ2-1	TRBD2	17	many	TRBV4-2	TGTGCCAGCAGCCAAGAATCACTAGCGGGGTCCTTTCGGGAGCAGTTCTTC	CASSQESLAGSFREQFF
TRBJ1-5	NA	13	NA	TRBV12-5	TGTGCTAGTGGTTTGGAGACTGACTCCCCCCAGCATTTT	CASGLETDSPQHF
TRBJ1-4	NA	15	few	TRBV2	TGTGCCAGCAGGGAATACAGGGTGGTGTTGGAAAAACTGTTTTTT	CASREYRVVLEKLFF
TRBJ2-4	TRBD2	14	NA	TRBV5-1	TGCGCCAGCAGCTGGGGCACGAAGCGGGAGCCCTCCTACTTC	CASSWGTKREPSYF
TRBJ1-2	NA	11	few	TRBV30	TGTGCCTGGAGTCCAGGGTTTGGCTACACCTTC	CAWSPGFGYTF
TRBJ2-1	TRBD2	16	few	TRBV9	TGTGCCAGCAGCGCCCTTAGCGGGAGGGCCGTGGATGAGCAGTTCTTC	CASSALSGRAVDEQFF
TRBJ1-2	TRBD1	15	NA	TRBV4-3	TGCGCCAGCAGCCGACAAGGACAGGGGGCTCGAGGCTACACCTTC	CASSRQGQGARGYTF
TRBJ2-5	TRBD2	18	NA	TRBV28	TGTGCCAGCAGTTTTCTCATTGGGGGGGAGAAGGGAAAAGAGACCCAGTACTTC	CASSFLIGGEKGKETQYF
TRBJ1-1	NA	12	few	TRBV2	TGTGCCAGCAGATTGAGTAACACTGAAGCTTTCTTT	CASRLSNTEAFF
TRBJ2-1	NA	15	NA	TRBV19	TGTGCCAGTAAAAATGCGGCGGGGGCGATATATGAGCAGTTCTTC	CASKNAAGAIYEQFF
TRBJ2-7	TRBD1	13	NA	TRBV19	TGTGCCAGTAGTATCCGGGACAGCGGAGAGCAGTACTTC	CASSIRDSGEQYF
TRBJ2-7	TRBD2	11	few	TRBV30	TGTGCCTGGACTAGCGGCTACGAGCAGTACTTC	CAWTSGYEQYF